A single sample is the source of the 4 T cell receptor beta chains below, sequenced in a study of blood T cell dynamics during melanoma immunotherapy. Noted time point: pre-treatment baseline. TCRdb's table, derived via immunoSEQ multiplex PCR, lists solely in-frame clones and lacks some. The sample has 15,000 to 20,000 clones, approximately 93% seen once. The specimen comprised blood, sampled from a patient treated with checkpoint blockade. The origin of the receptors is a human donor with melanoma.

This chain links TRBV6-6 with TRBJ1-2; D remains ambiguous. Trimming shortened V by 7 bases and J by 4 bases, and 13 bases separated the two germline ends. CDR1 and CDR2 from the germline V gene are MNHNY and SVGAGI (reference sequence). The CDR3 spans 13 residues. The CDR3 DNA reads TGTGCCAGCAACACTGGGGTCCGCTATGGCTACACCTTC. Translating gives CASNTGVRYGYTF.

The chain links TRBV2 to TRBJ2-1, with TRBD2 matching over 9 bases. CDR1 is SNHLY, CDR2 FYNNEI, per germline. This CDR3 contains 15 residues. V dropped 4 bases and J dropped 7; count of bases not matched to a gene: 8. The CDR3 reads CASSGRTSVVNEQFF. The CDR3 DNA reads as TGTGCCAGCAGTGGTCGGACTAGCGTAGTAAATGAGCAGTTCTTC.

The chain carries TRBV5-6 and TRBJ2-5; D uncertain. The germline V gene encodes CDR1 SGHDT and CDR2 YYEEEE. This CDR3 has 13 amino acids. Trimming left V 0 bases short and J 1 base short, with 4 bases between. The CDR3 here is CASSLGVQETQYF. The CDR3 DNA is TGTGCCAGCAGCTTGGGAGTCCAAGAGACCCAGTACTTC.

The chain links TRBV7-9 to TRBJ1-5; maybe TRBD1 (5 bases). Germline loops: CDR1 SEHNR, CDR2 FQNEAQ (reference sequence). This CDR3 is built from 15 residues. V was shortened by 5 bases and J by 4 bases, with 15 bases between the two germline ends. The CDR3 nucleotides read TGTGCCAGCAGCCGTGCAGGGTCCGTTAATCAGCCCCAGCATTTT. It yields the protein CASSRAGSVNQPQHF.